This entry lists 29 T cell receptor beta chains sequenced from one sample in a study of cytomegalovirus exposure and HLA in healthy donors. Primers for the PCR totalled 60 Vbeta and 13 Jbeta. Sequencing was performed with immunoSEQ multiplex PCR; in TCRdb, only in-frame clones are kept and a portion is missing. Its table lists about 130,000 clones. The sequenced sample was PBMCs. The receptors stem from a woman between 55 and 75 years old in good health and CMV-seronegative.

The rearrangement links TRBV28 to TRBJ2-4, with TRBD1 matching over 8 bases. CDR1 and CDR2 (germline): MDHEN, SYDVKM. The CDR3 runs 13 residues. The J segment lost 9 bases and the V segment lost 3 bases, leaving 4 bases of the junction unmatched. The CDR3 loop is CASSFQGASIQYF. CDR3 sequence (DNA): TGTGCCAGCAGTTTTCAGGGGGCTAGCATTCAGTACTTC.

The chain carries TRBV7-6 and TRBJ1-1; D gene ambiguous. Trimming shortened V by 6 bases and J by 5 bases, and 16 bases separated the two germline ends. Germline V gene data show CDR1 as SGHVS and CDR2 as FNYEAQ. This CDR3 contains 14 residues. CDR3 sequence (DNA): TGTGCCAGCAGTCAAGAAAGAGGGATTACTGAAGCTTTCTTT. This codes for CASSQERGITEAFF.

The chain uses TRBV7-9 and TRBJ2-1, with D unclear. Trimming removed 3 bases from V and 0 bases from J, with 9 bases in between. CDR1 is SEHNR, CDR2 FQNEAQ, per germline (reference sequence). This CDR3 is built from 15 residues. The CDR3 coding sequence is TGTGCCAGCAGCTTTCGGTCTGGCTCCTACAATGAGCAGTTCTTC. It specifies CASSFRSGSYNEQFF.

The rearrangement links TRBV9 to TRBJ1-4, with TRBD1 as a possible D gene (6 bases). The CDR3 length is 15 residues. V shed 3 bases and J shed 3 bases, with 12 bases lying between them. Looked up from germline, CDR1 is SGDLS and CDR2 is YYNGEE. Written as DNA, the CDR3 is TGTGCCAGCAGCGAGGTAGGACAGCCTAATGAAAAACTGTTTTTT. It codes for CASSEVGQPNEKLFF.

V is TRBV19 and J is TRBJ2-2; 7 nucleotides line up with TRBD2. CDR1 is LNHDA, CDR2 SQIVND, per germline (reference sequence). The CDR3 runs to 15 residues. V was pared by 8 bases and J by 4 bases, with 10 bases of the junction left unmatched. The CDR3 nucleotides are TGTGCCAGTTCTGCCCAGGGAGGGGCCACCGGGGAGCTGTTTTTT. Its translation is CASSAQGGATGELFF. The whole variable domain, filled in from reference TRBV19 and TRBJ2-2, reads DGGITQSPKYLFRKEGQNVTLSCEQNLNHDAMYWYRQDPGQGLRLIYYSQIVNDFQKGDIAEGYSVSREKKESFPLTVTSAQKNPTAFYLCASSAQGGATGELFFGEGSRLTVL.

V and J are TRBV19 and TRBJ1-3; D is unclear. V was clipped by 6 bases and J by 2 bases, with 11 bases between them. The CDR3 sequence is 14 residues long. Germline V gene data show CDR1 as LNHDA and CDR2 as SQIVND (reference sequence). CDR3 amino acids: CASRHGEAGNTIYF. The DNA of the CDR3 is TGTGCCAGTAGACACGGAGAAGCTGGAAACACCATATATTTT.

The chain is built from TRBV5-6 and TRBJ1-6, with 8 bases that match TRBD1. Germline V gives CDR1 SGHDT, CDR2 YYEEEE. The CDR3 consists of 15 residues. The V and J ends lost 0 bases and 9 bases, in that order; junction bases with no gene match: 5. The CDR3 DNA reads as TGTGCCAGCAGCTTGGGGGACAGGTCCATTTCACCCCTCCACTTT. Translating gives CASSLGDRSISPLHF.

The CDR3 is CASRSGYSEYEQYF. DNA of the CDR3: TGTGCCAGCAGGAGCGGTTATAGTGAGTACGAGCAGTACTTC. The chain is built from TRBV6-5 and TRBJ2-7; weak D call: TRBD2 (5 bases). The length of the CDR3 is 14 residues. CDR1 is MNHEY and CDR2 is SVGAGI in the germline V gene. Trimming took off 6 bases at V and 4 bases at J, with 16 bases between the two ends.

The chain joins TRBV4-2 to TRBJ2-3; 12 nucleotides line up with TRBD2. The germline CDR1 and CDR2 sequences are LGHNA and YNFKEQ. The CDR3 spans 18 residues. With 6 bases clipped from V and 4 bases from J, the junction kept 14 bases outside the gene matches. CDR3 bases: TGTGCCAGCAGTCTGACTAGCGGGGGCCTAAGGCAACCAGATACGCAGTATTTT. Its protein product is CASSLTSGGLRQPDTQYF.

This rearrangement joins TRBV5-4 to TRBJ1-2; 7 nucleotides line up with TRBD1. The CDR3 covers 15 residues. V lost 4 bases to trimming and J lost 5 bases; unmatched junction nucleotides: 11. Germline lookup yields CDR1 SGHNT and CDR2 YYREEE (reference sequence). The CDR3 DNA sequence: TGTGCCAGCAGCCCAACCTACACAGGGGCATATGGCTACACCTTC. It translates to CASSPTYTGAYGYTF.

This rearrangement joins TRBV18 to TRBJ1-1; D is possibly TRBD1 (5 bases). Deletions cut 8 bases from V and 4 bases from J, with 17 bases between. This CDR3 contains 14 residues. Germline CDR1 reads KGHSH; CDR2 reads LQKENI. CDR3 bases: TGTGCCAGCCTGGATCCATCAGGGCGCACTGAAGCTTTCTTT. Translation gives CASLDPSGRTEAFF.

This sequence joins TRBV19 and TRBJ1-5; D unclear. Between the trimmed V and J ends, which lost 7 bases and 0 bases, there was a span of 7 bases. Germline V lookup: CDR1 LNHDA, CDR2 SQIVND (reference sequence). The CDR3 consists of 13 residues. This CDR3 is CASTTYSNQPQHF. The CDR3 coding sequence is TGTGCCAGTACCACCTATAGCAATCAGCCCCAGCATTTT.

The chain combines TRBV19 with TRBJ2-7; 12 bases agree with TRBD1. After removal of 2 bases from V and 5 bases from J, the junction contained 19 bases not matched to a gene. Germline CDR1 reads LNHDA; CDR2 reads SQIVND (reference sequence). The CDR3 contains 20 residues. DNA of the CDR3: TGTGCCAGTAGTATAAAATCCGGGACAGGGGGCTGGGGGAGCTTAAACGAGCAGTACTTC. Amino acid sequence: CASSIKSGTGGWGSLNEQYF. The full variable domain, in which reference TRBV19 and TRBJ2-7 provide the parts outside the CDR3, is DGGITQSPKYLFRKEGQNVTLSCEQNLNHDAMYWYRQDPGQGLRLIYYSQIVNDFQKGDIAEGYSVSREKKESFPLTVTSAQKNPTAFYLCASSIKSGTGGWGSLNEQYFGPGTRLTVT.

The gene calls are TRBV28 and TRBJ2-1, with D hard to call. The CDR3 is 15 amino acids. Germline loops: CDR1 MDHEN, CDR2 SYDVKM. V was cut by 6 bases and J by 6 bases, with 18 bases left in between. The DNA of the CDR3 is TGTGCCAGCAGATCCCGGGTACAAAACCGCAATGAGCAGTTCTTC. Translated, it gives CASRSRVQNRNEQFF.

CDR3: CASSGGAGATAYEQYF. The CDR3 region has the DNA TGTGCCAGCAGCGGGGGCGCCGGAGCCACTGCCTACGAGCAGTACTTC. The chain couples TRBV7-9 to TRBJ2-7; D possibly corresponds to TRBD1 (6 bases). The germline CDR1 and CDR2 sequences are SEHNR and FQNEAQ (reference sequence). This CDR3 contains 16 residues. V lost 5 bases to trimming and J lost 2 bases, with 19 bases between them.

This chain connects TRBV4-1 to TRBJ2-1; 9 positions agree with TRBD2. The CDR3 consists of 15 residues. The V segment lost 4 bases and the J segment 7 bases; nucleotides outside the gene matches: 8. Germline CDR1 and CDR2: MGHRA and YSYEKL. The CDR3 sequence is CASSLGLALVNEQFF. As DNA, the CDR3 is TGCGCCAGCAGCCTAGGACTAGCGCTGGTTAATGAGCAGTTCTTC.

The chain links TRBV11-2 to TRBJ1-5; D unclear. Germline assignment: CDR1 SGHAT and CDR2 FQNNGV. V dropped 4 bases and J dropped 6 bases, with 10 bases sitting between them. The CDR3 extends over 13 amino acids. CDR3 nucleotide sequence: TGTGCCAGCAGCTCACGCACTGGTCAGCCCCAGCATTTT. As protein: CASSSRTGQPQHF.

The V call is TRBV11-2, the J call TRBJ1-4; D call uncertain. The CDR3 totals 13 residues. CDR1 SGHAT and CDR2 FQNNGV come from the germline V gene. V lost 1 base, J lost 7 bases, and 7 bases lay in between. The CDR3 DNA reads as TGTGCCAGCAGCTTAGGCGCCGCTGAAAAACTGTTTTTT. The encoded protein is CASSLGAAEKLFF.

The chain has TRBV5-1 and TRBJ1-4; D not certain. The length of the CDR3 is 13 residues. V was pared by 0 bases and J by 8 bases, with 8 bases between. Germline loops: CDR1 SGHRS, CDR2 YFSETQ. CDR3 bases: TGCGCCAGCAGCTTGGCCGGTTGGGAAAAACTGTTTTTT. Translated, it gives CASSLAGWEKLFF.

The chain uses TRBV7-9 and TRBJ2-3, with TRBD1 matching 7 bases. The V segment lost 1 base and the J segment 2 bases; nucleotides outside the gene matches: 3. The CDR3 has 15 residues. Germline V gives CDR1 SEHNR, CDR2 FQNEAQ (reference sequence). In nucleotides, the CDR3 is TGTGCCAGCAGCTTAGGGGGACAGATCACAGATACGCAGTATTTT. The encoded protein is CASSLGGQITDTQYF.

The chain recombines TRBV27 with TRBJ1-6; possible D gene TRBD1, 5 bases. The CDR3 is 16 amino acids. Trimming took off 3 bases at V and 2 bases at J, with 11 bases between the two ends. Germline V CDR1 and CDR2: MNHEY, SMNVEV (reference sequence). CDR3 amino acids: CASSFGRGAYNSPLHF. The CDR3 DNA reads TGTGCCAGCAGTTTTGGGAGGGGCGCCTATAATTCACCCCTCCACTTT.

The genes are TRBV28 and TRBJ1-2; a weak D match, TRBD1 (6 bases). There are 14 residues in the CDR3. V lost 1 base and J 3 bases, leaving 9 bases between the germline ends. Germline CDR1 and CDR2: MDHEN and SYDVKM. The CDR3 bases are TGTGCCAGCAGTTTATCCAGGGGAGACTATGGCTACACCTTC. This sequence encodes CASSLSRGDYGYTF.

The chain combines TRBV6-1 with TRBJ1-6; possible D gene TRBD1, 5 bases. V lost 5 bases and J 0 bases, leaving 14 bases between the germline ends. The CDR3 is made up of 17 amino acids. Germline CDR1 is MNHNS and CDR2 is SASEGT. This chain's CDR3 is CASSQGASGSYNSPLHF. The CDR3 DNA is TGTGCCAGCAGTCAAGGGGCCAGTGGCTCCTATAATTCACCCCTCCACTTT.

The chain employs TRBV6-5 and TRBJ2-7; 12 bases align to TRBD2. Germline CDR1 is MNHEY and CDR2 is SVGAGI. V shed 6 bases, J shed 3 bases, and the junction held 3 bases outside the gene matches. The CDR3 runs 14 residues. The CDR3: CASRKGLAGYEQYF. DNA of the CDR3: TGTGCCAGCAGGAAGGGACTAGCGGGCTACGAGCAGTACTTC.

The chain is built from TRBV2 and TRBJ2-1, with TRBD1 matching 8 bases. This CDR3 has 15 residues. Per germline, CDR1 SNHLY and CDR2 FYNNEI. V lost 6 bases, J lost 7 bases, and 11 bases stayed unmatched. In nucleotides, the CDR3 is TGTGCCAGCAGGACCTCCGGGACAGGAAAAAATGAGCAGTTCTTC. This gives the protein CASRTSGTGKNEQFF.

The CDR3 reads CATSRDLGAASGNTIYF. The CDR3 DNA reads as TGTGCCACCAGCAGAGATCTGGGAGCGGCAAGTGGAAACACCATATATTTT. The V and J genes are TRBV15 and TRBJ1-3, with unresolved D. Per germline, CDR1 LNHNV and CDR2 YYDKDF (reference sequence). V lost 0 bases and J lost 3, with 15 bases in between. This CDR3 is built from 17 residues.

The chain uses TRBV7-9 and TRBJ2-5, with 9 bases fitting TRBD1. This CDR3 has 16 residues. V was pared by 5 bases and J by 3 bases, with 10 bases of the junction left unmatched. Germline V lookup: CDR1 SEHNR, CDR2 FQNEAQ (reference sequence). The chain's CDR3 is CASSKPQGTGKETQYF. In nucleotides, the CDR3 is TGTGCCAGCAGCAAACCCCAAGGGACAGGGAAAGAGACCCAGTACTTC.

The chain uses TRBV9 and TRBJ2-4; D might be TRBD2 (7 bases). This CDR3 has 14 amino acids. The germline V and J ends were trimmed by 4 bases and 7 bases, with 15 bases remaining between them. CDR1 SGDLS and CDR2 YYNGEE come from the germline V gene. The CDR3 sequence is CASSLGGAVNIQYF. Written as DNA, the CDR3 is TGTGCCAGCAGCCTGGGGGGGGCCGTGAACATTCAGTACTTC.

The gene calls are TRBV6-1 and TRBJ1-3, with 7 bases aligning to TRBD1. Germline V gene data show CDR1 as MNHNS and CDR2 as SASEGT. V lost 5 bases, J lost 5 bases, and 9 bases stayed unmatched. This CDR3 is built from 15 residues. This chain's CDR3 is CASSMQGGERNTIYF. CDR3 in DNA: TGTGCCAGCAGTATGCAGGGGGGAGAAAGAAACACCATATATTTT.